This paragraph reports one TCR beta chain. Its antigen is unidentified. The sample is drawn from a study of T-cell reconstitution after alpha-beta-depleted transplantation in children. The germline CDR1 and CDR2 sequences are DFQATT and SNEGSKA (reference sequence). The CDR3 sequence is 14 residues long. V lost 7 bases and J lost 8; bases outside the gene matches: 13. Unique molecular identifiers were used to barcode this TCRbeta library. TCRdb ran MiXCR on the PCR reads and lists one entry per CDR3 protein. This table has about 830,000 distinct CDR3 sequences, around 17% appearing once. Regarding the study as a whole: It was newly produced T cells that mostly accounted for T-cell counts and diversity one year after transplant. Roughly two months post-transplant, alpha-beta T cells reportedly originated from several hundred graft clones that had expanded. After transplant, high TCRbeta diversity at day 60 in some patients arose from surviving recipient T cells and thymic progenitors.

The sequences come from PBMCs, mostly from graft donor cells, collected 360 days after TCRalphabeta/CD19-depleted stem cell transplant. The receptor was isolated from a male patient younger than 18 who had a stem cell transplant for acute lymphoblastic leukemia, so the T cells may come from the graft donor. The chain employs TRBV20-1 and TRBJ2-1; 8 bases line up with TRBD1. The CDR3 DNA follows: TGCAGTGAAGTTCTGACAGGGGCTATCGATGAGCAGTTCTTC. The encoded protein is CSEVLTGAIDEQFF.